These 19 T cell receptor beta chains originate from one sample sequenced in a study of CD8 T cells in Susac syndrome. RNA, at roughly 0.45 to 1 ug, was reverse transcribed with random hexamers. TCRdb independently ran MiXCR on the immunoSEQ multiplex PCR reads; one entry per CDR3 protein. The profile shows 85,000 to 95,000 distinct CDR3 sequences, over 90% of them singletons. What was sequenced was CD4+ T cells from PBMCs. The receptors shown here come from a human donor with Susac syndrome.

This clonotype has just one count. This chain links TRBV12-3 or TRBV12-4 with TRBJ2-6; D possibly corresponds to TRBD2 (5 bases). Between the trimmed V and J ends, which lost 2 bases and 2 bases, there was a span of 10 bases. CDR3 size: 16 residues. The DNA of the CDR3 is TGTGCCAGCAGTTTATGGAGGCGCGCTGGGGCCAACGTCCTGACTTTC. This encodes CASSLWRRAGANVLTF.

The rearrangement joins TRBV29-1 to TRBJ2-1, with D possibly being TRBD2 (7 bases). The CDR3 spans 14 residues. Trimming removed 4 bases from V and 3 bases from J, with 13 bases in between. The V gene's germline CDR1 is SQVTM and CDR2 ANQGSEA. The CDR3 reads CSVGRGGYYNEQFF. CDR3 nucleotide sequence: TGCAGCGTTGGTAGGGGGGGCTACTACAATGAGCAGTTCTTC.

The table lists this clonotype with a count of one. The chain joins TRBV30 to TRBJ1-2, with TRBD1 identical over 7 bases. V trimming: 0 bases; J trimming: 8 bases; junction bases outside the gene matches: 3. Germline V lookup: CDR1 GTSNPN, CDR2 SVGIG (reference sequence). The length of the CDR3 is 12 residues. In DNA form, the CDR3 reads TGTGCCTGGAGTGTAGACAGGGCAGGCTACACCTTC. Protein: CAWSVDRAGYTF.

V and J are TRBV28 and TRBJ2-7; D not resolved. Germline V gene sequence: CDR1 MDHEN, CDR2 SYDVKM. The CDR3 covers 13 residues. The V end lost 3 bases, the J end lost 6 bases, and 12 bases lay between the germline ends. The CDR3 sequence is CASSLAYSGEQYF. The CDR3 coding sequence is TGTGCCAGCAGTTTGGCGTACTCAGGCGAGCAGTACTTC.

The chain couples TRBV19 to TRBJ2-5, with D maybe TRBD1 (7 bases). V lost 11 bases to trimming and J lost 1 base, with 20 bases between them. Per the germline V gene, CDR1 is LNHDA and CDR2 is SQIVND (reference sequence). CDR3 length equals 15 residues. CDR3 in amino acids: CAASEGAPPQETQYF. In DNA, the CDR3 is TGTGCCGCCTCGGAGGGGGCGCCCCCCCAAGAGACCCAGTACTTC.

The chain uses TRBV3-1 and TRBJ2-1, with 9 bases matching TRBD2. The CDR3 has 14 amino acids. The germline CDR1 and CDR2 sequences are LGHDT and YNNKEL (reference sequence). Trimming cost V 8 bases and J 10 bases; bases outside gene matches: 12. The CDR3 DNA reads TGTGCCAGCGCCGGGCTAGCGGGGTCGAGGGAGCAGTTCTTC. Translated: CASAGLAGSREQFF.

The chain links TRBV28 to TRBJ2-7, with a weak D call TRBD2 (6 bases). The CDR3 has 14 amino acids. Germline-derived CDR1 and CDR2 are MDHEN and SYDVKM. The V and J ends lost 7 bases and 3 bases respectively, with 16 bases between them. This CDR3 reads CASTSPGLIYEQYF. CDR3 DNA sequence: TGTGCCAGCACCTCCCCGGGACTGATCTACGAGCAGTACTTC.

V is TRBV30 and J is TRBJ2-5; D unresolved. Trimming left V 4 bases short and J 5 bases short, with 11 bases between. Germline V gene lookup returns CDR1 GTSNPN and CDR2 SVGIG (reference sequence). The CDR3 runs 12 residues. CDR3 residues: CAWNIGGETQYF. The CDR3 DNA reads as TGTGCCTGGAATATAGGCGGCGAGACCCAGTACTTC.

This chain links TRBV9 with TRBJ1-2; D not certain. CDR1 SGDLS and CDR2 YYNGEE come from the germline V gene. This CDR3 spans 15 amino acids. Trimming stripped 2 bases from V and 1 base from J, with 12 bases between. CDR3 sequence reads: CASSVGDGGNYGYTF. CDR3 in DNA: TGTGCCAGCAGCGTCGGAGACGGCGGTAACTATGGCTACACCTTC.

This rearrangement joins TRBV25-1 to TRBJ1-5; D unclear. With 8 bases removed from V and 5 bases from J, the gap between germline ends came to 7 bases. The germline gives CDR1 MGHDK, CDR2 SYGVNS. The CDR3 covers 11 residues. CDR3: CASGSYQPQHF. DNA of the CDR3: TGTGCCAGCGGCTCCTATCAGCCCCAGCATTTT.

The chain couples TRBV5-1 to TRBJ2-3, with D perhaps assigned TRBD1 or TRBD2 (5 bases each). Per germline, CDR1 SGHRS and CDR2 YFSETQ. The CDR3 loop spans 15 amino acids. The ends were cut back, 4 bases at V and 3 bases at J, with 15 bases in the middle. The CDR3 here is CASSLQFGATDTQYF. In nucleotides, the CDR3 is TGCGCCAGCAGCCTACAATTCGGGGCGACAGATACGCAGTATTTT.

The chain carries TRBV20-1 and TRBJ2-5, with D maybe TRBD1 (6 bases). The CDR3 consists of 13 residues. Germline assignment: CDR1 DFQATT and CDR2 SNEGSKA (reference sequence). Between the trimmed V and J ends, which lost 6 bases and 1 base, there was a span of 12 bases. The CDR3 spells CSAPRRGQETQYF. The DNA of the CDR3 is TGCAGTGCGCCGCGCAGGGGCCAAGAGACCCAGTACTTC.

J is TRBJ1-6 and V is TRBV18; 8 bases agree with TRBD1. The CDR3 contains 16 residues. Germline V gene lookup returns CDR1 KGHSH and CDR2 LQKENI. With 4 bases clipped from V and 5 bases from J, the junction kept 7 bases outside the gene matches. CDR3 region: CASSRSSDRDNSPLHF. The CDR3 bases are TGTGCCAGCTCACGATCATCGGACAGGGATAATTCACCCCTCCACTTT. The whole variable domain, filled in from reference TRBV18 and TRBJ1-6, reads NAGVMQNPRHLVRRRGQEARLRCSPMKGHSHVYWYRQLPEEGLKFMVYLQKENIIDESGMPKERFSAEFPKEGPSILRIQQVVRGDSAAYFCASSRSSDRDNSPLHFGNGTRLTVT.

V and J are TRBV30 and TRBJ1-5; 10 bases are a match to TRBD1. Per germline, CDR1 GTSNPN and CDR2 SVGIG (reference sequence). Trimming removed 5 bases from V and 3 bases from J; junction bases left unmatched: 1. The CDR3 extends over 13 amino acids. Here the CDR3 reads CAWGQGDNQPQHF. The CDR3 DNA follows: TGTGCCTGGGGACAGGGGGACAATCAGCCCCAGCATTTT. Full variable domain (missing parts from reference TRBV30 and TRBJ1-5): SQTIHQWPATLVQPVGSPLSLECTVEGTSNPNLYWYRQAAGRGLQLLFYSVGIGQISSEVPQNLSASRPQDRQFILSSKKLLLSDSGFYLCAWGQGDNQPQHFGDGTRLSIL.

The chain carries TRBV6-5 and TRBJ2-5, with TRBD2 identical over 9 bases. In germline, CDR1 is MNHEY, CDR2 SVGAGI. This CDR3 is built from 14 residues. V shed 6 bases, J shed 3 bases, and the junction held 5 bases outside the gene matches. The CDR3 DNA reads as TGTGCCAGCAGGGGGCGGGGGGGCGAAGAGACCCAGTACTTC. Residues: CASRGRGGEETQYF.

This sequence joins TRBV7-6 and TRBJ2-7; possible D gene TRBD1, 7 bases. The CDR3 consists of 13 residues. Trimming stripped 8 bases from V and 4 bases from J, with 15 bases between. Looked up from germline, CDR1 is SGHVS and CDR2 is FNYEAQ. This CDR3 is CASGPAGGYEQYF. CDR3 sequence (DNA): TGTGCCAGCGGGCCCGCAGGGGGGTACGAGCAGTACTTC.

This sequence joins TRBV29-1 and TRBJ1-2; unclear D gene. Germline V gives CDR1 SQVTM, CDR2 ANQGSEA. Trimming took off 5 bases at V and 2 bases at J, with 9 bases between the two ends. CDR3 size: 12 residues. In DNA, the CDR3 is TGCAGCGTTCGCCTCACCAACTATGGCTACACCTTC. Translated: CSVRLTNYGYTF.

The CDR3 reads CASTPGANYGYTF. DNA of the CDR3: TGTGCCAGCACGCCAGGAGCTAACTATGGCTACACCTTC. The chain recombines TRBV6-6 with TRBJ1-2; D is uncertain. V was shortened by 7 bases and J by 0 bases, with 9 bases between the two germline ends. The germline gives CDR1 MNHNY, CDR2 SVGAGI (reference sequence). CDR3 length equals 13 residues.

V is TRBV12-3 or TRBV12-4 and J is TRBJ2-6; D remains unclear. V lost 0 bases, J lost 2 bases, and 11 bases lay in between. The CDR3 runs 17 residues. This CDR3 reads CASSLAGLETGANVLTF. CDR3 coding DNA: TGTGCCAGCAGTTTAGCAGGGTTGGAGACTGGGGCCAACGTCCTGACTTTC.